Following are 8 T cell receptor beta chains from one sample sequenced in a study of control samples from healthy donors and cancer patients. Data came from immunoSEQ multiplex PCR; TCRdb stores just in-frame clones and leaves some out. Of 100,000 to 150,000 clones listed, 80% to 95% are singletons. What was sequenced was blood. The receptor source for this set is a man between 18 and 29 years old in good health.

J is TRBJ1-2 and V is TRBV11-3; D not certain. Trimming removed 5 bases from V and 4 bases from J, with 17 bases in between. The CDR3 covers 15 residues. Per the germline V gene, CDR1 is SGHNT and CDR2 is YENEEA. The CDR3 DNA sequence: TGTGCCAGCAGCGTGGGCAGGTGGGAAAGCTATGGCTACACCTTC. Translation gives CASSVGRWESYGYTF.

This clone was seen only once. The gene calls are TRBV30 and TRBJ2-3; maybe TRBD2 (5 bases). V gave up 2 bases and J gave up 2 bases, with 8 bases separating them. This CDR3 is 13 amino acids long. Germline values: CDR1 GTSNPN, CDR2 SVGIG (reference sequence). CDR3 amino acids: CAWSLGVTDTQYF. The CDR3 region has the DNA TGTGCCTGGAGTCTCGGGGTCACAGATACGCAGTATTTT.

This chain connects TRBV6-5 to TRBJ2-7, with 9 bases that match TRBD1. CDR1 and CDR2 (germline): MNHEY, SVGAGI. J was trimmed by 6 bases and V by 6 bases; bases with no gene match: 6. CDR3 length: 13 residues. This CDR3 reads CASRRDRVAEQYF. The CDR3 DNA is TGTGCCAGCAGACGGGACAGGGTCGCCGAGCAGTACTTC.

The chain carries TRBV6-4 and TRBJ1-2; 10 nucleotides agree with TRBD1. The germline CDR1 and CDR2 sequences are MRHNA and SNTAGT. The CDR3 is 15 amino acids. With 6 bases clipped from V and 6 bases from J, the junction kept 10 bases outside the gene matches. For the CDR3, the DNA is TGTGCCAGCAGAGAACCAGGACAGGGGGTCGATGGCTACACCTTC. This translates into CASREPGQGVDGYTF.

This sequence joins TRBV11-2 and TRBJ1-5; 7 bases are a match to TRBD1. This CDR3 is 13 amino acids long. Germline V lookup: CDR1 SGHAT, CDR2 FQNNGV. Losses at the gene ends were 5 bases for V and 7 bases for J; bases not matched to a gene: 5. The CDR3 coding sequence is TGTGCCAGCAGCCGACAGGGCCGCCAGCCCCAGCATTTT. Translation gives CASSRQGRQPQHF.

The chain uses TRBV7-3 and TRBJ2-2; no definite D call. V lost 8 bases, J lost 3 bases, and 10 bases lay in between. Germline CDR1 SGHTA, CDR2 FQGTGA. The CDR3 length is 13 residues. The CDR3 loop reads CASYGPDTGELFF. CDR3 in DNA: TGTGCCAGCTACGGGCCTGACACCGGGGAGCTGTTTTTT.

V and J are TRBV30 and TRBJ1-6; D not certain. V lost 7 bases to trimming and J lost 9 bases, with 16 bases between them. Germline V gives CDR1 GTSNPN, CDR2 SVGIG (reference sequence). The CDR3 contains 13 residues. The CDR3 DNA reads TGTGCCTTGACGGGTCCCCAGAGTTCACCCCTCCACTTT. The encoded protein is CALTGPQSSPLHF.

The chain has TRBV9 and TRBJ2-1; the match to TRBD2 covers 14 bases. V was pared by 4 bases and J by 6 bases, with 3 bases of the junction left unmatched. Germline V lookup: CDR1 SGDLS, CDR2 YYNGEE. The CDR3 totals 15 residues. The CDR3 bases are TGTGCCAGCAGCTTGGGACTAGCGGGAGCCAATGAGCAGTTCTTC. It is translated as CASSLGLAGANEQFF. Complete variable domain (other parts from reference TRBV9 and TRBJ2-1): DSGVTQTPKHLITATGQRVTLRCSPRSGDLSVYWYQQSLDQGLQFLIQYYNGEERAKGNILERFSAQQFPDLHSELNLSSLELGDSALYFCASSLGLAGANEQFFGPGTRLTVL.